The 8 T cell receptor beta chains below come from one sample, sequenced in a study of T cell responses to AZD1222 COVID-19 vaccine. Libraries were prepared by immunoSEQ multiplex PCR; TCRdb keeps only in-frame clonotypes and omits some of them. The sample shows under 35,000 clones, just over 90% of them seen only once. This specimen consisted of peripheral blood, obtained on day 0 of AZD1222 vaccination. Receptors originate from an adult in good health.

V and J are TRBV5-1 and TRBJ1-1; D is perhaps TRBD1 (5 bases). The CDR3 loop spans 15 amino acids. Germline V gives CDR1 SGHRS, CDR2 YFSETQ. V lost 0 bases, J lost 0 bases, and 9 bases lay in between. CDR3 protein: CASSLAGGMNTEAFF. CDR3 in DNA: TGCGCCAGCAGCTTGGCCGGGGGAATGAACACTGAAGCTTTCTTT.

V is TRBV6-5 and J is TRBJ1-5; possible D gene TRBD1, 5 bases. Trimming removed 5 bases from V and 0 bases from J, with 11 bases in between. This CDR3 has 15 residues. Germline values: CDR1 MNHEY, CDR2 SVGAGI. This CDR3 reads CASSRQKNSNQPQHF. The DNA of the CDR3 is TGTGCCAGCAGTCGACAGAAGAATAGCAATCAGCCCCAGCATTTT.

The chain joins TRBV4-3 to TRBJ1-1, with TRBD1 as a possible D gene (6 bases). Germline lookup yields CDR1 LGHNA and CDR2 YSLEER. The germline V and J ends were trimmed by 0 bases and 6 bases, with 23 bases remaining between them. This CDR3 has 18 residues. CDR3 nucleotides: TGCGCCAGCAGCCAAGAAGTCAGGGGACACCTCGGAGGGGCTGAAGCTTTCTTT. Amino acids: CASSQEVRGHLGGAEAFF.

The chain is built from TRBV4-2 and TRBJ1-5; D not certain. Trimming stripped 5 bases from V and 4 bases from J, with 12 bases between. There are 14 residues in the CDR3. Looked up from germline, CDR1 is LGHNA and CDR2 is YNFKEQ. CDR3 protein: CASSDERENQPQHF. The CDR3 nucleotides are TGTGCCAGCAGCGACGAGAGGGAGAATCAGCCCCAGCATTTT.

The rearrangement links TRBV12-3 or TRBV12-4 to TRBJ1-1; 7 bases agree with TRBD1. The CDR3 sequence is 13 residues long. The V gene end was trimmed by 5 bases and the J gene end by 6 bases; junction bases not matched to a gene: 6. In nucleotides, the CDR3 is TGTGCCAGCAGTCCTTCAGGGGGGGCTGAAGCTTTCTTT. Translating it yields CASSPSGGAEAFF.

This chain connects TRBV4-1 to TRBJ2-2; 7 bases agree with TRBD1. CDR1 and CDR2 (germline): MGHRA, YSYEKL. This CDR3 has 15 residues. The J segment lost 2 bases and the V segment lost 5 bases, leaving 5 bases of the junction unmatched. The CDR3 is CASSFRQGNTGELFF. DNA for the CDR3: TGCGCCAGCAGCTTCCGACAGGGAAACACCGGGGAGCTGTTTTTT.

The chain combines TRBV24-1 with TRBJ2-1; the match to TRBD2 covers 11 bases. This CDR3 spans 14 amino acids. Germline V gene sequence: CDR1 KGHDR, CDR2 SFDVKD. V gave up 7 bases and J gave up 6 bases; unmatched junction bases: 4. The CDR3 region has the DNA TGTGCCACCAGAGGTAGCGGGGGGGCCAATGAGCAGTTCTTC. Residues: CATRGSGGANEQFF.

V gene TRBV19 combines with J gene TRBJ1-5; D is uncertain. The CDR3 covers 14 residues. V was pared by 7 bases and J by 5 bases, with 15 bases between. Germline loops: CDR1 LNHDA, CDR2 SQIVND (reference sequence). Here the CDR3 reads CASTGLREDQPQHF. The CDR3 bases are TGTGCCAGTACCGGCCTCCGGGAGGATCAGCCCCAGCATTTT.